The entry that follows covers one T cell receptor (beta chain) sequence. The antigen is not known. This entry belongs to a study of T cell responses to AZD1222 COVID-19 vaccine. Findings and limits, study-wide: White British donors predominated, females outnumbered males, and clonal diversity was possibly underestimated. Among vaccine-associated CD4 TCRs, coverage spanned spike, with dominance at 160-218 and 743-854. Increases in Spike-specific TCR breadth and depth were seen after two AZD1222 doses.

Sequencing used immunoSEQ multiplex PCR; TCRdb keeps in-frame clones, though not all of them. The data contain 120,000 to 150,000 clones, 90% to 95% of them singletons. The germline CDR1 and CDR2 sequences are SGDLS and YYNGEE. The germline V and J ends were trimmed by 2 bases and 2 bases, with 7 bases remaining between them. This CDR3 has 13 residues. The source material was peripheral blood, sampled on day 0 of AZD1222 vaccination. The chain carries TRBV9 and TRBJ2-5; D is possibly TRBD2 (6 bases). The sequence derives from an adult in good health. CDR3: CASSVLAQETQYF. The DNA for the CDR3 is TGTGCCAGCAGCGTCCTAGCGCAAGAGACCCAGTACTTC.